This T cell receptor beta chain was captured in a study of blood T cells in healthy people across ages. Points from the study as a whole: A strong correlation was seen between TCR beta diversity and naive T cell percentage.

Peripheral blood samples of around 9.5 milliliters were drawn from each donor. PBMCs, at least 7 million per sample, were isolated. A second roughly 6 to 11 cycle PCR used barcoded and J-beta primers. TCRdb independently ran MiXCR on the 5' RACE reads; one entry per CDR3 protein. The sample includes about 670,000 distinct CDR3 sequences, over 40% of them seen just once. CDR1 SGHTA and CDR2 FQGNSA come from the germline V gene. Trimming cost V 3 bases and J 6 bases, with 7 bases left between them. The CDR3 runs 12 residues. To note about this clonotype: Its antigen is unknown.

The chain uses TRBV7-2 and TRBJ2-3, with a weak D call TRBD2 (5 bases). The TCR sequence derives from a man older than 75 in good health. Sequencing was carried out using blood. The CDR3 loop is CASSFTRDTQYF. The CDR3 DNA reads TGTGCCAGCAGCTTCACTAGGGATACGCAGTATTTT.